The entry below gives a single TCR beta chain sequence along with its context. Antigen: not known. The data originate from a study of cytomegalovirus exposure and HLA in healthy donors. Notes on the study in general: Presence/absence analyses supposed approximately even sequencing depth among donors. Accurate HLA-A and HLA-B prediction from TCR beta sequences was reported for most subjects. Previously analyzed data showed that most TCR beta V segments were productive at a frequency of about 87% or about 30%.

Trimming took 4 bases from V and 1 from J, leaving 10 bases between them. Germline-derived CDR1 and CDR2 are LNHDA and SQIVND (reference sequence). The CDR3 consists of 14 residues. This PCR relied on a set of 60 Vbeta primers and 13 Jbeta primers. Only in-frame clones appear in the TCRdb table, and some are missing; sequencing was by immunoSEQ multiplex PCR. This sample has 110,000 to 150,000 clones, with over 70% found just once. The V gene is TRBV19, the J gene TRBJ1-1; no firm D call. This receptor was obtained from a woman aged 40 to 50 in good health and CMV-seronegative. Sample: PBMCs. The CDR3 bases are TGTGCCAGTAGTACTCGCGCAGGGAACACTGAAGCTTTCTTT. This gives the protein CASSTRAGNTEAFF.